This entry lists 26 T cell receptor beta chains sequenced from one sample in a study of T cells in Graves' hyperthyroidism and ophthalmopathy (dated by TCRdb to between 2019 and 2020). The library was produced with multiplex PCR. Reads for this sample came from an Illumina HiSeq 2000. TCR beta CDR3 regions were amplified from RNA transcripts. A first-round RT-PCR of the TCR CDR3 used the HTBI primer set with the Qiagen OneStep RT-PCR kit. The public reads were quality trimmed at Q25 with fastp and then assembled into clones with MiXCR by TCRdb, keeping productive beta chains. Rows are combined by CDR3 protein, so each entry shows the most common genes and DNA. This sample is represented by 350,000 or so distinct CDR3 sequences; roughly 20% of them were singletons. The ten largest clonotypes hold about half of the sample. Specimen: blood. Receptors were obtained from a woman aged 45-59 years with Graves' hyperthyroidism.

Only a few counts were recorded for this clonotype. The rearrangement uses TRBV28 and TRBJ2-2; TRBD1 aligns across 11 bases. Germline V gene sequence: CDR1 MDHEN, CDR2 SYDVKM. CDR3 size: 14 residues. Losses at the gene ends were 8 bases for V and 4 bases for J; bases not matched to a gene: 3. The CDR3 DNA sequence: TGTGCCAGCCTGGGACAGGGGGGCACCGGGGAGCTGTTTTTT. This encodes CASLGQGGTGELFF.

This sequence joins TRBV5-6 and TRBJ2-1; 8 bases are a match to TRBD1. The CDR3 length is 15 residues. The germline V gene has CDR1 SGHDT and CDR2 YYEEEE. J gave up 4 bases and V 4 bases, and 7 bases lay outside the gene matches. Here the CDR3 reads CASSPPGGGYNEQFF. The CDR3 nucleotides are TGTGCCAGCAGCCCTCCAGGGGGCGGGTACAATGAGCAGTTCTTC. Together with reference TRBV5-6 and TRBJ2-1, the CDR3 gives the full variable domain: DAGVTQSPTHLIKTRGQQVTLRCSPKSGHDTVSWYQQALGQGPQFIFQYYEEEERQRGNFPDRFSGHQFPNYSSELNVNALLLGDSALYLCASSPPGGGYNEQFFGPGTRLTVL.

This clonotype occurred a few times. The CDR3 sequence is CASSYRYTTDTQYF. DNA of the CDR3: TGTGCCAGCAGTTATCGCTATACCACAGATACGCAGTATTTT. This chain joins TRBV6-2 or TRBV6-3 and TRBJ2-3; no reliable D call. V was clipped by 3 bases and J by 2 bases, with 9 bases between them. The germline gives CDR1 MNHEY, CDR2 SVGEGT. This CDR3 is 14 amino acids long.

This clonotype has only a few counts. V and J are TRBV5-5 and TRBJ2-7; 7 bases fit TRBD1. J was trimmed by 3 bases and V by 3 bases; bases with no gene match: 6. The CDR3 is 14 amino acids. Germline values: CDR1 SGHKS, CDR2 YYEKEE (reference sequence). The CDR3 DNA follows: TGTGCCAGCAGCTCCCGACAGGGCCTCTACGAGCAGTACGTC. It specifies CASSSRQGLYEQYV.

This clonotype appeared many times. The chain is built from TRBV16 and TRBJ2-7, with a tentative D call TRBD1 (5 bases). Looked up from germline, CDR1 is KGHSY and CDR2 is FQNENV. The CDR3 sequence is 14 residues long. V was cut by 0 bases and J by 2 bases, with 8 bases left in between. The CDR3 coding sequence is TGTGCCAGCAGCCAATCGGCAGGGACCTACGAGCAGTACGTC. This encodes CASSQSAGTYEQYV.

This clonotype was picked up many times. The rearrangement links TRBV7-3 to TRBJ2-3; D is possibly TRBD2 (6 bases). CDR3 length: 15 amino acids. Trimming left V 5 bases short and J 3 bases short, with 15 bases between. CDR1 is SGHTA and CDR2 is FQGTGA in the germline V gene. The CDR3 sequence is CASSMRDPQTDTQYF. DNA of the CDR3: TGTGCCAGCAGCATGCGGGACCCCCAAACAGATACGCAGTATTTT.

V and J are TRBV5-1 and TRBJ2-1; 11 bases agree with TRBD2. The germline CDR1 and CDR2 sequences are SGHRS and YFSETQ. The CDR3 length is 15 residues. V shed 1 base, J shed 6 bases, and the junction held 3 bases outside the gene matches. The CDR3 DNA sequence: TGCGCCAGCAGCTTGACTAGCGGGAGACCCAATGAGCAGTTCTTC. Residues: CASSLTSGRPNEQFF.

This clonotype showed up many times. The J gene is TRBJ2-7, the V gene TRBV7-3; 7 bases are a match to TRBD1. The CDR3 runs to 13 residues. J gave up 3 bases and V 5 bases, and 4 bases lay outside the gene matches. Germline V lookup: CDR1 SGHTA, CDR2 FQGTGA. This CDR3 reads CASSPGDSYEQYF. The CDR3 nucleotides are TGTGCCAGCAGCCCAGGGGACAGCTACGAGCAGTACTTC.

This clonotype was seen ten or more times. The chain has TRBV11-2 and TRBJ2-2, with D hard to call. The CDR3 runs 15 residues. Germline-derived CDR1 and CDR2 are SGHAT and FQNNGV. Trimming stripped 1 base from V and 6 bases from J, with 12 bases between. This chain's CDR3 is CASSLVSGSPGELFF. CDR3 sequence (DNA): TGTGCCAGCAGCTTAGTGTCTGGGTCTCCCGGGGAGCTGTTTTTT.

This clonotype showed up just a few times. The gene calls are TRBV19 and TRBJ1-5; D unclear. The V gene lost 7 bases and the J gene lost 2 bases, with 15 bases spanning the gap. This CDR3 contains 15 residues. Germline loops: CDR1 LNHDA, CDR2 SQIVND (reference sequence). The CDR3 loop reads CASTLSDLGNQPQHF. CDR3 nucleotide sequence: TGTGCCAGTACCCTCAGCGATCTCGGCAATCAGCCCCAGCATTTT.

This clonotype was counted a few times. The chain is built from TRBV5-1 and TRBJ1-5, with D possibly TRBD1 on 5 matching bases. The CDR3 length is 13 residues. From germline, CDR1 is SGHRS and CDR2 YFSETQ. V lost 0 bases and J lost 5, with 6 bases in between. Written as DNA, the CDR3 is TGCGCCAGCAGCTTGGAGGGGTATCAGCCCCAGCATTTT. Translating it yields CASSLEGYQPQHF.

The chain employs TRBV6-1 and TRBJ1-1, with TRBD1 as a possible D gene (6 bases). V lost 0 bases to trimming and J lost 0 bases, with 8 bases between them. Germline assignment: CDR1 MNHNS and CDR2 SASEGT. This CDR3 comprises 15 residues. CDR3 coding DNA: TGTGCCAGCAGTGAAGCGGGGGGGCTGAACACTGAAGCTTTCTTT. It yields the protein CASSEAGGLNTEAFF.

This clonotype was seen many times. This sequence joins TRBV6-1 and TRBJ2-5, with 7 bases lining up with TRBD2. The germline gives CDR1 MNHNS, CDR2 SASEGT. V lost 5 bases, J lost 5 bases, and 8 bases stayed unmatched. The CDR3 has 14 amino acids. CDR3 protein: CASSSPGGLETQYF. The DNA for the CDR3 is TGTGCCAGCAGTTCCCCGGGGGGTCTGGAGACCCAGTACTTC.

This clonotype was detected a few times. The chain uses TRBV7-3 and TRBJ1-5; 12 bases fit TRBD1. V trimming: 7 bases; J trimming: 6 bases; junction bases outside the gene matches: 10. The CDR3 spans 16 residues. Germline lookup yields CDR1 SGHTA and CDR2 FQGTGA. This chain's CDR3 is CASTTPGTGGSQPQHF. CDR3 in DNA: TGTGCCAGCACCACCCCGGGGACAGGGGGCTCTCAGCCCCAGCATTTT.

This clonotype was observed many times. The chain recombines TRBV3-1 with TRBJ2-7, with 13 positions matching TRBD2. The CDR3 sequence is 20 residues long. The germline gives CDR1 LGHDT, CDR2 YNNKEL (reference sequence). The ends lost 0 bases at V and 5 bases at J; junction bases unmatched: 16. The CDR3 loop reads CASSQDLGTSGKDRWDEQYF. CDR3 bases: TGTGCCAGCAGCCAAGATCTTGGGACTAGCGGGAAAGACAGGTGGGACGAGCAGTACTTC.

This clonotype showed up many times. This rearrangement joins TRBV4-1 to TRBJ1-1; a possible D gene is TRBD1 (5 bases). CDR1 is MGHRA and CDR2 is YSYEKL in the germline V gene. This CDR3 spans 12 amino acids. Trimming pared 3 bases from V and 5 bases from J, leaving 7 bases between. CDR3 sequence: CASSHGGTEAFF. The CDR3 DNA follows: TGCGCCAGCAGCCACGGGGGAACTGAAGCTTTCTTT.

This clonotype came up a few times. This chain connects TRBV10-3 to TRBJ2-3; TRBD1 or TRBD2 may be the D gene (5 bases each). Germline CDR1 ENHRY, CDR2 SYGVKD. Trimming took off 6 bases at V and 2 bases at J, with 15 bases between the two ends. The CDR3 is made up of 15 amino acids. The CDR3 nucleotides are TGTGCCATCAGCTCGGGACGGATTAACACAGATACGCAGTATTTT. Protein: CAISSGRINTDTQYF.

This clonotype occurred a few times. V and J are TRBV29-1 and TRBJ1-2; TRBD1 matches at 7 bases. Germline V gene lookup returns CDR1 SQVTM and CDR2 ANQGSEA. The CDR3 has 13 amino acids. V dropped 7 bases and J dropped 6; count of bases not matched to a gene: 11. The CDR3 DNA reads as TGCAGCGGGACCGACAGGGCGGCGGATGGCTACACCTTC. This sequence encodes CSGTDRAADGYTF.

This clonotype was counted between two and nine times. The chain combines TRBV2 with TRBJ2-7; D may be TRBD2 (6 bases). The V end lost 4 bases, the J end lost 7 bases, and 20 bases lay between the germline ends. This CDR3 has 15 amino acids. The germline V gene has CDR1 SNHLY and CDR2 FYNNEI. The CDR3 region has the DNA TGTGCCAGCAGTGTACAGATCGGGACTTTGGGAGAGCAGTACTTC. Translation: CASSVQIGTLGEQYF.

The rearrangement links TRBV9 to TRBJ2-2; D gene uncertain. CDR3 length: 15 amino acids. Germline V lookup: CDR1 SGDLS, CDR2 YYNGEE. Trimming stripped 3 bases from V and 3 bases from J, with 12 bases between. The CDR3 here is CASSAADYDTGELFF. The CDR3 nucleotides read TGTGCCAGCAGCGCAGCAGATTACGACACCGGGGAGCTGTTTTTT.

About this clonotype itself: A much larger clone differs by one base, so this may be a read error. The CDR3 protein is CASSRVYSEQFF. As DNA, the CDR3 is TGCGCCAGCAGCCGAGTATACAGTGAGCAGTTCTTC. The chain combines TRBV4-1 with TRBJ2-1; D gene uncertain. CDR1 MGHRA and CDR2 YSYEKL come from the germline V gene. There are 12 residues in the CDR3.

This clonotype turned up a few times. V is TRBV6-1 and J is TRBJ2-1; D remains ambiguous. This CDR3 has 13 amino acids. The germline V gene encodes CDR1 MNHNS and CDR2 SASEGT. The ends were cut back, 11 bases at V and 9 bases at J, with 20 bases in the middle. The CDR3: CAASITGLREQFF. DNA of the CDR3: TGTGCCGCCAGCATTACGGGTTTGCGTGAGCAGTTCTTC.

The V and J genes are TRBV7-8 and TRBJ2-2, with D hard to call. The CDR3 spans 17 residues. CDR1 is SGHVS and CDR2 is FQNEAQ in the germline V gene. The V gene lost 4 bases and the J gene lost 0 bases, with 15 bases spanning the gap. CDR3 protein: CASSSSIAAANTGELFF. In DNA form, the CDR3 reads TGTGCCAGCAGCTCCTCGATCGCGGCGGCGAACACCGGGGAGCTGTTTTTT.

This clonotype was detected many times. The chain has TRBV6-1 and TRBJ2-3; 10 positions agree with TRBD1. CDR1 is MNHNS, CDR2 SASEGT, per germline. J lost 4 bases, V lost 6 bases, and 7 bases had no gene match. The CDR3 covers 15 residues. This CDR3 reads CASRGDRGFSDTQYF. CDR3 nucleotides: TGTGCCAGCAGAGGGGACAGGGGATTCTCAGATACGCAGTATTTT.

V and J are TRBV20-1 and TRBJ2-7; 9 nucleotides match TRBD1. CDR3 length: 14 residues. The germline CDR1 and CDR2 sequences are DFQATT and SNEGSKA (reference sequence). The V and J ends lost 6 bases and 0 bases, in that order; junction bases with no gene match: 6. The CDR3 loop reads CSARDRVSSYEQYF. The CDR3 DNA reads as TGCAGTGCAAGGGACAGGGTAAGCTCCTACGAGCAGTACTTC.

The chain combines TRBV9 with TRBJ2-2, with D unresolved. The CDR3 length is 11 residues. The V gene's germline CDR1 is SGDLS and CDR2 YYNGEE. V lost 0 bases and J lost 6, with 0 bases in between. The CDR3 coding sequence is TGTGCCAGCAGCGTAGCCGGGGAGCTGTTTTTT. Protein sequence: CASSVAGELFF.